This entry describes one T cell receptor beta chain. No antigen is known for it. The data are from a study of vaccination effects on CD4 cells after COVID-19. Libraries were prepared by immunoSEQ multiplex PCR; TCRdb keeps only in-frame clonotypes and omits some of them. The sample consists of some 74,000 clones, around 80% of them appearing once. ViraFEST expansion of antigen-specific CD4+ T cells with viral peptide pools preceded sequencing. It was after more than nine days of culture that CD4+ T cells were isolated. Two-dose BNT162b2 or mRNA-1273 vaccination was given to participants. The source is a human donor who received a COVID-19 vaccine. Specimen: CD4+ T cells from PBMCs cultured with HCoV-229E spike peptides, collected after COVID-19 vaccination.

This CDR3 is CASSQAGKTTEAFF. CDR3 in DNA: TGCGCCAGCAGCCAAGCCGGCAAAACCACTGAAGCTTTCTTT. The chain employs TRBV4-1 and TRBJ1-1; D remains ambiguous. Trimming left V 1 base short and J 4 bases short, with 10 bases between. CDR1 and CDR2 from the germline V gene are MGHRA and YSYEKL. CDR3 length: 14 amino acids.